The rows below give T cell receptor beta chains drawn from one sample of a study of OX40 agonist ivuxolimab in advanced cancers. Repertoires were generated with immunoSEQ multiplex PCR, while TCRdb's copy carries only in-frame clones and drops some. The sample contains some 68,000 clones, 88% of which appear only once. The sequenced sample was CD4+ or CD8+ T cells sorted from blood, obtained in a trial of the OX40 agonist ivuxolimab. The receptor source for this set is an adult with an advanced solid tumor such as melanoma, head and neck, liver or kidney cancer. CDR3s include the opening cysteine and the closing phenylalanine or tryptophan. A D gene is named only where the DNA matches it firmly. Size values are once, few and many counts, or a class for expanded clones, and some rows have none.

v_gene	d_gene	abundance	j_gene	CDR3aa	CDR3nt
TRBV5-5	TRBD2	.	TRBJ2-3	CASSLAPGTSGTDTQYF	TGTGCCAGCAGCTTGGCCCCCGGGACTAGCGGGACAGATACGCAGTATTTT
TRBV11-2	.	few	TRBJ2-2	CASSLGGTDGELFF	TGTGCCAGCAGCCTAGGGGGGACGGACGGGGAGCTGTTTTTT
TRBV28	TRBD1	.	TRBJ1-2	CASTRRGTGGDTQGYTF	TGTGCCAGCACCCGCCGCGGGACAGGGGGTGACACACAAGGCTACACCTTC
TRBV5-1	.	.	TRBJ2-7	CASSWRTVSYEQYF	TGCGCCAGCAGCTGGAGGACAGTCTCCTACGAGCAGTACTTC
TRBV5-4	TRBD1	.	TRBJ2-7	CASSLGDRGIAYEQYF	TGTGCCAGCAGCCTAGGAGACAGGGGAATTGCGTACGAGCAGTACTTC
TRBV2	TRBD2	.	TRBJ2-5	CASRERGSETQYF	TGTGCCAGCAGGGAGCGGGGGTCGGAGACCCAGTACTTC
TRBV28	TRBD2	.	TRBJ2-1	CASSLGAGVAYNEQFF	TGTGCCAGCAGTTTAGGAGCGGGAGTCGCCTACAATGAGCAGTTCTTC
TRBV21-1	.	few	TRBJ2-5	CASSKAGQGLETQYF	TGTGCCAGCAGCAAAGCTGGACAGGGACTAGAGACCCAGTACTTC
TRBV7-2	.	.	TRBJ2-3	CASSVSSSGYTQYF	TGTGCCAGCAGCGTGAGCAGCTCGGGCTATACGCAGTATTTT
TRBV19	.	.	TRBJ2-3	CASTPWGRGLSTDTQYF	TGTGCCAGTACCCCTTGGGGCCGGGGGCTCAGCACAGATACGCAGTATTTT